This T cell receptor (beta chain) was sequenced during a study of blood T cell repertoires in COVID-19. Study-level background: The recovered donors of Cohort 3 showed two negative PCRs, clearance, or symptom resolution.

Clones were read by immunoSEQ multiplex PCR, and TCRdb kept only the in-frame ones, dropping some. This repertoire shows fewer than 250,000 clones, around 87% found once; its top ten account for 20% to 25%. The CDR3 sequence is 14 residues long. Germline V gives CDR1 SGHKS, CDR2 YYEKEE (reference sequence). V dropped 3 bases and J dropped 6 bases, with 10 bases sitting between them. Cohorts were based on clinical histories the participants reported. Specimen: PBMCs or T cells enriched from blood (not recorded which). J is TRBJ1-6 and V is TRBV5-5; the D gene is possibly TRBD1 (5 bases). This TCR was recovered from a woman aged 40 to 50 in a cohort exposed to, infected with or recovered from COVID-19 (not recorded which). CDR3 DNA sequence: TGTGCCAGCAGCTCCCGGGACTCTAATTCACCCCTCCACTTT. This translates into CASSSRDSNSPLHF.